Below, 30 T cell receptor beta chains from the same sample are listed, as sequenced in a study of T-cell reconstitution after alpha-beta-depleted transplantation in children. Using unique molecular identifiers, the investigators prepared the TCRbeta library. TCRdb recomputed calls from the PCR reads with MiXCR, one row per CDR3 protein. This table has hundreds of thousands of distinct CDR3 sequences, roughly 13% appearing once. Sequencing used PBMCs, mostly from graft donor cells, obtained 360 days after TCRalphabeta/CD19-depleted stem cell transplant. These receptors all come from a male patient aged 5 to 17 who had a stem cell transplant for acute myeloid leukemia, so the T cells may come from the graft donor.

This clonotype was seen only a few times. V usage is TRBV7-9 and J usage is TRBJ1-4; D may be TRBD1 (6 bases). The CDR3 has 14 residues. Trimming took off 5 bases at V and 0 bases at J, with 7 bases between the two ends. The germline V gene has CDR1 SEHNR and CDR2 FQNEAQ (reference sequence). In DNA form, the CDR3 reads TGTGCCAGCAGCCACAGGGCAACTAATGAAAAACTGTTTTTT. It encodes CASSHRATNEKLFF.

This clonotype was counted only a few times. This chain joins TRBV25-1 and TRBJ2-1; TRBD1 matches at 8 bases. The CDR3 consists of 14 residues. V lost 5 bases, J lost 5 bases, and 5 bases stayed unmatched. Germline assignment: CDR1 MGHDK and CDR2 SYGVNS. The CDR3 DNA reads as TGTGCCAGCAGTAGGCAGGGGGCGCACAATGAGCAGTTCTTC. The encoded protein is CASSRQGAHNEQFF.

This clonotype was observed a few times. CDR3: CASSPPGTPFSGANVLTF. CDR3 coding DNA: TGTGCCAGCTCTCCTCCCGGGACACCATTCTCTGGGGCCAACGTCCTGACTTTC. The chain carries TRBV18 and TRBJ2-6; D is perhaps TRBD1 (6 bases). V lost 6 bases and J 0 bases, leaving 18 bases between the germline ends. The germline V gene has CDR1 KGHSH and CDR2 LQKENI. The CDR3 runs to 18 residues.

J is TRBJ1-2 and V is TRBV20-1, with D unclear. CDR1 is DFQATT, CDR2 SNEGSKA, per germline (reference sequence). Deletions cut 0 bases from V and 2 bases from J, with 13 bases between. This CDR3 has 15 residues. Here the CDR3 DNA reads TGCAGTGCTAGAGATCTGAAGGGATCAAACTATGGCTACACCTTC. It yields the protein CSARDLKGSNYGYTF.

This clonotype was counted a few times. In DNA, the CDR3 is TGTGCTAGTGGTTTGGCCCTTCGGGTGAGCTCCTACAATGAGCAGTTCTTC. This codes for CASGLALRVSSYNEQFF. The chain recombines TRBV12-5 with TRBJ2-1; D uncertain. Trimming removed 1 base at V and 0 bases at J, with 13 bases between. The CDR3 consists of 17 residues. Germline loops: CDR1 LGHNT, CDR2 FRNRAP.

This rearrangement joins TRBV4-3 to TRBJ2-7; tentative D call: TRBD2 (6 bases). CDR3 length equals 14 residues. Trimming removed 0 bases from V and 5 bases from J, with 11 bases in between. The germline V gene encodes CDR1 LGHNA and CDR2 YSLEER. CDR3 residues: CASSQDGSFHEQYF. CDR3 in DNA: TGCGCCAGCAGCCAAGACGGGAGTTTCCACGAGCAGTACTTC.

This clonotype was picked up a small number of times. The V gene is TRBV7-8, the J gene TRBJ2-5; 11 bases line up with TRBD2. V lost 5 bases, J lost 7 bases, and 18 bases stayed unmatched. The CDR3 totals 18 residues. The germline V gene has CDR1 SGHVS and CDR2 FQNEAQ. CDR3 sequence: CASSLSGRGPVGRSTQYF. In nucleotides, the CDR3 is TGTGCCAGCAGCCTTAGCGGGAGGGGCCCCGTTGGAAGATCGACCCAGTACTTC.

The chain employs TRBV20-1 and TRBJ2-3; the D gene is possibly TRBD2 (7 bases). V was pared by 0 bases and J by 8 bases, with 18 bases between. Germline V lookup: CDR1 DFQATT, CDR2 SNEGSKA (reference sequence). The CDR3 has 15 amino acids. The CDR3 here is CSARDWHRGAGTQYF. Written as DNA, the CDR3 is TGCAGTGCTAGAGATTGGCACCGGGGGGCTGGTACGCAGTATTTT.

This clonotype came up many times. The chain joins TRBV28 to TRBJ2-1; D unresolved. Germline CDR1 reads MDHEN; CDR2 reads SYDVKM. The length of the CDR3 is 15 residues. V was pared by 3 bases and J by 0 bases, with 9 bases between. CDR3 loop: CASSFSRSSYNEQFF. CDR3 DNA: TGTGCCAGCAGTTTCTCCCGGAGCTCCTACAATGAGCAGTTCTTC.

This chain links TRBV4-2 with TRBJ2-1; possibly TRBD1 or TRBD2 for D (5 bases each). CDR3 length: 19 amino acids. The V end was cut by 0 bases, the J end by 3 bases, with 21 bases between. CDR1 is LGHNA and CDR2 is YNFKEQ in the germline V gene. This chain's CDR3 is CASSQEEGGHWGIYNEQFF. The CDR3 DNA sequence: TGTGCCAGCAGCCAAGAAGAAGGAGGCCATTGGGGGATCTACAATGAGCAGTTCTTC.

This chain connects TRBV4-3 to TRBJ2-3, with 8 bases that match TRBD1. The germline CDR1 and CDR2 sequences are LGHNA and YSLEER. The length of the CDR3 is 17 residues. V lost 0 bases, J lost 3 bases, and 8 bases stayed unmatched. The CDR3 DNA reads as TGCGCCAGCAGCCAAGATCCCGCCAGGGGGCCGACAGATACGCAGTATTTT. Its protein product is CASSQDPARGPTDTQYF.

V usage is TRBV28 and J usage is TRBJ2-1; 11 bases match TRBD2. From germline, CDR1 is MDHEN and CDR2 SYDVKM. The CDR3 is made up of 16 amino acids. J was trimmed by 5 bases and V by 5 bases; bases with no gene match: 8. CDR3 DNA sequence: TGTGCCAGCAGTCCCCTGATAGCGGGAGGGAACAATGAGCAGTTCTTC. This encodes CASSPLIAGGNNEQFF.

This clonotype was recorded a few times. The chain couples TRBV20-1 to TRBJ2-1, with TRBD2 matching 8 bases. The CDR3 consists of 13 residues. Germline CDR1 and CDR2: DFQATT and SNEGSKA (reference sequence). J gave up 7 bases and V 6 bases, and 8 bases lay outside the gene matches. In DNA, the CDR3 is TGCAGTGCCTGGCCCGGGAGGGGAAATGAGCAGTTCTTC. Translated, it gives CSAWPGRGNEQFF.

In this sample, this clonotype turned up a few times. The chain couples TRBV7-3 to TRBJ2-3, with 8 bases aligning to TRBD2. V lost 4 bases to trimming and J lost 3 bases; unmatched junction nucleotides: 6. Germline V gives CDR1 SGHTA, CDR2 FQGTGA. CDR3 length: 15 amino acids. The CDR3 DNA follows: TGTGCCAGCAGCTCCCAGCGGGAGCCAACAGATACGCAGTATTTT. As protein: CASSSQREPTDTQYF.

This clonotype came up a few times. This sequence joins TRBV4-2 and TRBJ2-4; perhaps TRBD1 as D (5 bases). CDR1 LGHNA and CDR2 YNFKEQ come from the germline V gene. The CDR3 covers 17 residues. The V end lost 1 base, the J end lost 1 base, and 14 bases lay between the germline ends. The CDR3 is CASSQVNLSGAKNIQYF. CDR3 sequence (DNA): TGTGCCAGCAGCCAAGTCAACCTCTCAGGGGCCAAAAACATTCAGTACTTC.

This clonotype appeared many times. The chain uses TRBV20-1 and TRBJ2-1; 12 positions agree with TRBD2. V was pared by 5 bases and J by 3 bases, with 8 bases of the junction left unmatched. Germline V gene lookup returns CDR1 DFQATT and CDR2 SNEGSKA (reference sequence). There are 16 residues in the CDR3. DNA for the CDR3: TGCAGTGCTGGAGGGATGGGACTAGCGGGCTACAATGAGCAGTTCTTC. Protein sequence: CSAGGMGLAGYNEQFF.

This clonotype was observed a handful of times. The chain combines TRBV28 with TRBJ2-4, with 8 nucleotides matching TRBD2. Germline CDR1 and CDR2: MDHEN and SYDVKM. J gave up 6 bases and V 7 bases, and 5 bases lay outside the gene matches. The CDR3 is made up of 13 amino acids. The CDR3 spells CASNRLATNIQYF. CDR3 bases: TGTGCCAGCAACCGACTAGCGACAAACATTCAGTACTTC.

This clonotype was detected a few times. The chain carries TRBV9 and TRBJ2-2; D ambiguous. Germline loops: CDR1 SGDLS, CDR2 YYNGEE. V was clipped by 3 bases and J by 1 base, with 13 bases between them. The CDR3 extends over 16 amino acids. CDR3 loop: CASSGADPLNTGELFF. DNA for the CDR3: TGTGCCAGCAGCGGAGCCGATCCCTTGAACACCGGGGAGCTGTTTTTT.

In its sample, this clonotype was seen many times. V gene TRBV28 combines with J gene TRBJ1-1; 9 bases are shared with TRBD1. Trimming removed 5 bases from V and 3 bases from J; junction bases left unmatched: 4. The germline gives CDR1 MDHEN, CDR2 SYDVKM. The CDR3 extends over 14 amino acids. This chain's CDR3 is CASSIGQGHTEAFF. The CDR3 DNA sequence: TGTGCCAGCAGTATCGGACAGGGGCACACTGAAGCTTTCTTT.

The rearrangement uses TRBV29-1 and TRBJ2-5, with TRBD1 identical over 9 bases. The junction had 10 bases not matched to a gene; V was cut back by 6 bases and J by 5 bases. From germline, CDR1 is SQVTM and CDR2 ANQGSEA. The CDR3 is made up of 14 amino acids. CDR3 sequence: CSVGPGQGGETQYF. In nucleotides, the CDR3 is TGCAGCGTAGGCCCGGGACAGGGTGGGGAGACCCAGTACTTC. Full variable domain (rest looked up from reference TRBV29-1 and TRBJ2-5): SAVISQKPSRDICQRGTSLTIQCQVDSQVTMMFWYRQQPGQSLTLIATANQGSEATYESGFVIDKFPISRPNLTFSTLTVSNMSPEDSSIYLCSVGPGQGGETQYFGPGTRLLVL.

This sequence joins TRBV4-2 and TRBJ2-3, with D possibly matching TRBD2 (5 bases). The CDR3 has 18 residues. Trimming stripped 0 bases from V and 2 bases from J, with 18 bases between. Germline CDR1 LGHNA, CDR2 YNFKEQ. The CDR3 reads CASSQDSRTSTLTDTQYF. The CDR3 nucleotides read TGTGCCAGCAGCCAAGATAGCAGGACTTCTACCCTCACAGATACGCAGTATTTT.

This clonotype occurred a few times. CDR3 in DNA: TGCAGCGTTGGGGGGGACAGGGGCTCCTACGAGCAGTACTTC. It translates to CSVGGDRGSYEQYF. The V and J genes are TRBV29-1 and TRBJ2-7; 10 bases are a match to TRBD1. Per the germline V gene, CDR1 is SQVTM and CDR2 is ANQGSEA. The CDR3 is 14 amino acids. The V gene end was trimmed by 4 bases and the J gene end by 0 bases; junction bases not matched to a gene: 3.

This clonotype was recorded a few times. The chain links TRBV20-1 to TRBJ2-5, with 7 bases fitting TRBD2. The germline V gene encodes CDR1 DFQATT and CDR2 SNEGSKA (reference sequence). V dropped 1 base and J dropped 3; count of bases not matched to a gene: 8. This CDR3 is 15 amino acids long. The CDR3 sequence is CSARGVRGGEETQYF. DNA of the CDR3: TGCAGTGCTAGAGGGGTTAGGGGAGGGGAAGAGACCCAGTACTTC.

The chain has TRBV7-9 and TRBJ2-2; D is possibly TRBD1 or TRBD2 (5 bases each). The CDR3 is 16 amino acids. From germline, CDR1 is SEHNR and CDR2 FQNEAQ (reference sequence). V was trimmed by 2 bases and J by 2 bases, leaving 12 bases between them. The CDR3 here is CASSLPGTENTGELFF. The CDR3 bases are TGTGCCAGCAGCTTACCGGGGACGGAAAACACCGGGGAGCTGTTTTTT.

The table lists this clonotype with many counts. The V gene is TRBV12-3 or TRBV12-4, the J gene TRBJ1-5; the D is unclear. The V gene lost 3 bases and the J gene lost 6 bases, with 9 bases spanning the gap. CDR3 length: 13 residues. In nucleotides, the CDR3 is TGTGCCAGCAGTTTTTGGACGGGTCAGCCCCAGCATTTT. It encodes CASSFWTGQPQHF.

The chain joins TRBV6-2 or TRBV6-3 to TRBJ2-7; D is tentatively TRBD1 or TRBD2 (5 bases each). This CDR3 comprises 14 residues. V lost 2 bases and J lost 2, with 10 bases in between. CDR1 and CDR2 (germline): MNHEY, SVGEGT. The CDR3 DNA sequence: TGTGCCAGCAGTTACGTTCAGGGACCCTACGAGCAGTACTTC. Translation gives CASSYVQGPYEQYF.

In its sample, this clonotype was seen many times. The rearrangement uses TRBV20-1 and TRBJ2-1; D not resolved. The CDR3 is made up of 14 amino acids. The V end was cut by 0 bases, the J end by 5 bases, with 11 bases between. Germline V gene data show CDR1 as DFQATT and CDR2 as SNEGSKA (reference sequence). CDR3 sequence reads: CSARDWLFNNEQFF. The DNA of the CDR3 is TGCAGTGCTAGAGATTGGCTATTCAACAATGAGCAGTTCTTC.

The rearrangement uses TRBV12-3 or TRBV12-4 and TRBJ2-1; D gene uncertain. The length of the CDR3 is 10 residues. Trimming removed 5 bases at V and 8 bases at J, with 4 bases between. The CDR3 region has the DNA TGTGCCAGCAGTCCGTATGAGCAGTTCTTC. Protein sequence: CASSPYEQFF.

This chain connects TRBV27 to TRBJ1-6; D unclear. Germline V CDR1 and CDR2: MNHEY, SMNVEV (reference sequence). With 9 bases removed from V and 7 bases from J, the gap between germline ends came to 16 bases. This CDR3 is 14 amino acids long. In DNA form, the CDR3 reads TGTGCCAGTCGGACGGACCCTTTAAATTCACCCCTCCACTTT. This gives the protein CASRTDPLNSPLHF.

This clonotype was seen a handful of times. V and J are TRBV20-1 and TRBJ1-2; 7 nucleotides align to TRBD1. V shed 0 bases and J 3 bases; nucleotides not matched to a gene: 7. Germline V gene data show CDR1 as DFQATT and CDR2 as SNEGSKA (reference sequence). This CDR3 has 15 residues. The CDR3 is CSARDLRGLDYGYTF. The CDR3 DNA is TGCAGTGCTAGAGATCTGAGGGGGCTGGACTATGGCTACACCTTC.